Below are 5 T cell receptor beta chains sequenced from a single sample in a study of T-cell reconstitution after alpha-beta-depleted transplantation in children. Unique molecular identifiers were used in preparing the TCRbeta library. MiXCR was run by TCRdb on the PCR reads, yielding one entry per CDR3 protein. The data contain over 150,000 distinct CDR3 sequences, just over 14% of them singletons. Sequenced here: PBMCs from the stem cell graft donor, sampled from the stem cell graft. Source of these receptors: a human donor who donated a stem cell graft to a child with acute lymphoblastic leukemia.

The table lists this clonotype with many counts. The rearrangement links TRBV20-1 to TRBJ1-1; D is perhaps TRBD1 (6 bases). Germline V CDR1 and CDR2: DFQATT, SNEGSKA (reference sequence). CDR3 length: 12 amino acids. Trimming removed 6 bases at V and 6 bases at J, with 14 bases between. CDR3 in amino acids: CSAITGGSEAFF. In nucleotides, the CDR3 is TGCAGTGCGATAACGGGGGGCTCTGAAGCTTTCTTT.

This clonotype has just a few counts. This chain joins TRBV5-5 and TRBJ2-5; TRBD2 matches 10 bases. V dropped 4 bases and J dropped 1; count of bases not matched to a gene: 7. The V gene's germline CDR1 is SGHKS and CDR2 YYEKEE (reference sequence). The CDR3 has 16 amino acids. CDR3 DNA sequence: TGTGCCAGCAGCCCCCTGGTAGCGGGAGGCCAAGAGACCCAGTACTTC. Protein: CASSPLVAGGQETQYF.

This clonotype has at least ten counts. The gene calls are TRBV20-1 and TRBJ2-2; D remains unclear. The germline V gene encodes CDR1 DFQATT and CDR2 SNEGSKA (reference sequence). The length of the CDR3 is 15 residues. Deletions cut 1 base from V and 3 bases from J, with 12 bases between. CDR3 sequence: CSARGGGWYTGELFF. Here the CDR3 DNA reads TGCAGTGCTAGAGGGGGTGGGTGGTACACCGGGGAGCTGTTTTTT.

This clonotype was seen at least ten times. V is TRBV24-1 and J is TRBJ2-7; the match to TRBD2 covers 14 bases. V was clipped by 4 bases and J by 0 bases; unmatched bases: 7. CDR1 is KGHDR and CDR2 is SFDVKD in the germline V gene. This CDR3 has 18 amino acids. CDR3 DNA sequence: TGTGCCACCAGTGACCCGAATGGGACTAGCGGGAGCTCCTACGAGCAGTACTTC. It yields the protein CATSDPNGTSGSSYEQYF.

Ten or more counts support this clonotype. The chain recombines TRBV13 with TRBJ1-2; possible D gene TRBD1, 6 bases. The ends were cut back, 1 base at V and 0 bases at J, with 21 bases in the middle. There are 19 residues in the CDR3. Germline CDR1 is PRHDT and CDR2 is FYEKMQ (reference sequence). CDR3 sequence reads: CASSLEGIGGGTTNYGYTF. DNA for the CDR3: TGTGCCAGCAGCTTAGAGGGGATTGGCGGGGGCACCACTAACTATGGCTACACCTTC.